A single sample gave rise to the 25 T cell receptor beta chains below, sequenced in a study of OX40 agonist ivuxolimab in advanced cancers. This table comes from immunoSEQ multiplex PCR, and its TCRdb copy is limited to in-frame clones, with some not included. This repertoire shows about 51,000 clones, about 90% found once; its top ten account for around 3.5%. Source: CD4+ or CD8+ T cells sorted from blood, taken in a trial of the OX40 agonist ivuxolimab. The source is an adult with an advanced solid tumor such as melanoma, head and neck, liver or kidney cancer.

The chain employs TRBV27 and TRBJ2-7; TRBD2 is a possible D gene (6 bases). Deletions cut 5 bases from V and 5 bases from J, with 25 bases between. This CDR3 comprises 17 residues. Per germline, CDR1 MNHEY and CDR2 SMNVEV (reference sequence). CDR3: CASSPTDLGLMRDEQYF. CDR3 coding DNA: TGTGCCAGCAGTCCTACAGATTTGGGACTCATGAGGGACGAGCAGTACTTC.

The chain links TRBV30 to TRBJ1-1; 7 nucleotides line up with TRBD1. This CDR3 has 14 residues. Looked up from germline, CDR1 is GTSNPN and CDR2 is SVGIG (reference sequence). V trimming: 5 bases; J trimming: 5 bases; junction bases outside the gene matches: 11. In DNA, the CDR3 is TGTGCCTGGGCCCAGACAGGGTTTCTGACTGAAGCTTTCTTT. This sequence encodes CAWAQTGFLTEAFF.

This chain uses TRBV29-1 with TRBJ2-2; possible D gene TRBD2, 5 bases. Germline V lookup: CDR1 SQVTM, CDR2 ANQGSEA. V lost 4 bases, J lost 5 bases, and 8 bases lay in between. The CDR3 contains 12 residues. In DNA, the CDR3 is TGCAGCGTTGGCGAGGGAACCGGGGAGCTGTTTTTT. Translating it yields CSVGEGTGELFF.

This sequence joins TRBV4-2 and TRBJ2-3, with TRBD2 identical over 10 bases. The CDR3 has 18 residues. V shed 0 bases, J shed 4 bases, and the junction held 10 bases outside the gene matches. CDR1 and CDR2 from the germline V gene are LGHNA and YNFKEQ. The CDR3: CASSQELAGAPGSDTQYF. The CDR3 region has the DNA TGTGCCAGCAGCCAAGAGCTAGCGGGGGCACCCGGTTCAGATACGCAGTATTTT.

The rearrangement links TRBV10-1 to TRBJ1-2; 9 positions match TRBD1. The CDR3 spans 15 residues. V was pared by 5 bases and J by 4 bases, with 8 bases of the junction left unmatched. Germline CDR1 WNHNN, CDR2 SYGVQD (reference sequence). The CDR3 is CASSRYRDRAYGYTF. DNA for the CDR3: TGCGCCAGCAGTCGCTACCGGGACAGGGCCTATGGCTACACCTTC.

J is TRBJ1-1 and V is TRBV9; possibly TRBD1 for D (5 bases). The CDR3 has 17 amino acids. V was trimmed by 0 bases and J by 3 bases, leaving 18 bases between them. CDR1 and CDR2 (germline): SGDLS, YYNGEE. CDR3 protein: CASSVGPPGSGYTEAFF. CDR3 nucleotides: TGTGCCAGCAGCGTAGGGCCCCCAGGTTCAGGGTACACTGAAGCTTTCTTT. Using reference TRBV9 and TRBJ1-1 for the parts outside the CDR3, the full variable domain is DSGVTQTPKHLITATGQRVTLRCSPRSGDLSVYWYQQSLDQGLQFLIQYYNGEERAKGNILERFSAQQFPDLHSELNLSSLELGDSALYFCASSVGPPGSGYTEAFFGQGTRLTVV.

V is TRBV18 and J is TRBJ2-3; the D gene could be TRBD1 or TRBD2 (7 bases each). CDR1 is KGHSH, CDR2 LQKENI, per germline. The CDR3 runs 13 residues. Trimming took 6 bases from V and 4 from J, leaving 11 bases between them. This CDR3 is CASSPGGADTQYF. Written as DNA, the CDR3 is TGTGCCAGCTCCCCAGGGGGGGCAGATACGCAGTATTTT.

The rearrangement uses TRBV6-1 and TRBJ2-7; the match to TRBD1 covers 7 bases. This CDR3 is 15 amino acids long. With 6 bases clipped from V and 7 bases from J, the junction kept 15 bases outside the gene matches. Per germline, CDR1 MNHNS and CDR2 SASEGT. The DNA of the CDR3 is TGTGCCAGCAGGAAGACCTTACAGGGGCAGAATGAGCAGTACTTC. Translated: CASRKTLQGQNEQYF.

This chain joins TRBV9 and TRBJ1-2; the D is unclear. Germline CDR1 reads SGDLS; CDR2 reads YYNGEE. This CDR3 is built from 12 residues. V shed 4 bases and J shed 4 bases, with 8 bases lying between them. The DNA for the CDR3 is TGTGCCAGCAGCCCAGTAGGCTATGGCTACACCTTC. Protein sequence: CASSPVGYGYTF.

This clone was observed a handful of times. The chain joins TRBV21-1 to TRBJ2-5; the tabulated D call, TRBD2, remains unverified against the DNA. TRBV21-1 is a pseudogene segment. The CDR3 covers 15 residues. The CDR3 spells CASSKTSLYQETQYF. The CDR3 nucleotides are TGTGCCAGCAGCAAAACTAGTCTCTACCAAGAGACCCAGTACTTC.

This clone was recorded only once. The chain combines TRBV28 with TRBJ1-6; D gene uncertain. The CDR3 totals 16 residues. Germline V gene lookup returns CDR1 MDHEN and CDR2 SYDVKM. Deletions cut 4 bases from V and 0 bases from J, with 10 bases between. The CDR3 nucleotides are TGTGCCAGCAGTTCGGCCCGGGGCTCCTATAATTCACCCCTCCACTTT. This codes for CASSSARGSYNSPLHF. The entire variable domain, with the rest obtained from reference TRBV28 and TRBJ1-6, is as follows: DVKVTQSSRYLVKRTGEKVFLECVQDMDHENMFWYRQDPGLGLRLIYFSYDVKMKEKGDIPEGYSVSREKKERFSLILESASTNQTSMYLCASSSARGSYNSPLHFGNGTRLTVT.

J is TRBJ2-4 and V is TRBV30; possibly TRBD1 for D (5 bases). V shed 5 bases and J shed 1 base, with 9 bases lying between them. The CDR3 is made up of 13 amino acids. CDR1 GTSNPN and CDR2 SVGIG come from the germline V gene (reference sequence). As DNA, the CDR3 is TGTGCCTGGTCAAAGGGGGCCAAAAACATTCAGTACTTC. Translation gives CAWSKGAKNIQYF.

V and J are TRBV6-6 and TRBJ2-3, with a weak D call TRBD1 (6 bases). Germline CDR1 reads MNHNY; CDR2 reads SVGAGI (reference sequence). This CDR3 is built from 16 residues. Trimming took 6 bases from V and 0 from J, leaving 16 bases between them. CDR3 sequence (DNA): TGTGCCAGCAGGGGGGCTCTGCTCTTAAGCACAGATACGCAGTATTTT. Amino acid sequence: CASRGALLLSTDTQYF.

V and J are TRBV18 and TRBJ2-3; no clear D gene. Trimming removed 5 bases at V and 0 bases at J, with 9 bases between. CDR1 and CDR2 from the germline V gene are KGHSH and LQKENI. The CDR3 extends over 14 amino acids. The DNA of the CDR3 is TGTGCCAGCTCATCCTACAGTAGCACAGATACGCAGTATTTT. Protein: CASSSYSSTDTQYF.

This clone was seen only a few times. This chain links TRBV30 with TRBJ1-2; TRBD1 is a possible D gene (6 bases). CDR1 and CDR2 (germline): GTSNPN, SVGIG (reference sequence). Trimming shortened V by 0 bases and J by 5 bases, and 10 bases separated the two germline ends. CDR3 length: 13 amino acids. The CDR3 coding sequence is TGTGCCTGGAGTGTACAAGGGGGGTATGGCTACACCTTC. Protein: CAWSVQGGYGYTF.

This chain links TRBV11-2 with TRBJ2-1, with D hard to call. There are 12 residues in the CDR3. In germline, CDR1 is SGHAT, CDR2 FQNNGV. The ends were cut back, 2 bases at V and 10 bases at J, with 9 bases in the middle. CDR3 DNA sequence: TGTGCCAGCAGCTTAAGTGGCACGGAGCAGTTCTTC. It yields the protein CASSLSGTEQFF.

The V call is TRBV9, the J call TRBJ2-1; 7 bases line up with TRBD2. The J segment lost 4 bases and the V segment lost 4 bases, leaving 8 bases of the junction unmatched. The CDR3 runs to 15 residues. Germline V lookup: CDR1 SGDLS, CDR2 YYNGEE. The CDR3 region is CASSPTSEPYNEQFF. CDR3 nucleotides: TGTGCCAGCAGCCCCACTAGCGAGCCTTACAATGAGCAGTTCTTC. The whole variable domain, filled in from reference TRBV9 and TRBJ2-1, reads DSGVTQTPKHLITATGQRVTLRCSPRSGDLSVYWYQQSLDQGLQFLIQYYNGEERAKGNILERFSAQQFPDLHSELNLSSLELGDSALYFCASSPTSEPYNEQFFGPGTRLTVL.

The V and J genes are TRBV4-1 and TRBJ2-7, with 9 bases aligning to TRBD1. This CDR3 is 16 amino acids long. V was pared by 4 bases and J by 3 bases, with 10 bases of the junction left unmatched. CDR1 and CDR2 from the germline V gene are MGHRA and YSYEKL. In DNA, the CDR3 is TGCGCCAGCAGCCCTGGTAACCGGGACAGGGACTACGAGCAGTACTTC. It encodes CASSPGNRDRDYEQYF.

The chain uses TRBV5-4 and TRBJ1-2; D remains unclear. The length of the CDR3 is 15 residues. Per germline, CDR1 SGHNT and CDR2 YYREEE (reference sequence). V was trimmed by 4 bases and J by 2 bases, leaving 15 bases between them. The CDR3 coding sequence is TGTGCCAGCAGCAAACCCCCGGGAGACAACTATGGCTACACCTTC. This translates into CASSKPPGDNYGYTF. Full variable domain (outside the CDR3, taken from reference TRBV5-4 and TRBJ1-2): ETGVTQSPTHLIKTRGQQVTLRCSSQSGHNTVSWYQQALGQGPQFIFQYYREEENGRGNFPPRFSGLQFPNYSSELNVNALELDDSALYLCASSKPPGDNYGYTFGSGTRLTVV.

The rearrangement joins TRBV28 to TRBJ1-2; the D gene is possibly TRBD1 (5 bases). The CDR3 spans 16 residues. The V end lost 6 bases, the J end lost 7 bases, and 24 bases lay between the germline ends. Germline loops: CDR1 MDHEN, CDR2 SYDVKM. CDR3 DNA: TGTGCCAGCAGAGACAGATACCCCAGGGAAGTCGGTGGCTACACCTTC. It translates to CASRDRYPREVGGYTF.

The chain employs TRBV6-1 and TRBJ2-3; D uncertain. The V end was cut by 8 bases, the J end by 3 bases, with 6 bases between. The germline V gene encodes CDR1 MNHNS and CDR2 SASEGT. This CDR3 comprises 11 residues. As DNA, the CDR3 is TGTGCCAGCGAACAAACAGATACGCAGTATTTT. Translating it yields CASEQTDTQYF.

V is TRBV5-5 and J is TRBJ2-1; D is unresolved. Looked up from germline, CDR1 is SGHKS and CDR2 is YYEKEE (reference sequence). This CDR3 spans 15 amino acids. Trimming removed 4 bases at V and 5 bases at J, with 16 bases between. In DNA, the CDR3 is TGTGCCAGCAGCCAGGTCGTCAACAGTGACAATGAGCAGTTCTTC. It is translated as CASSQVVNSDNEQFF.

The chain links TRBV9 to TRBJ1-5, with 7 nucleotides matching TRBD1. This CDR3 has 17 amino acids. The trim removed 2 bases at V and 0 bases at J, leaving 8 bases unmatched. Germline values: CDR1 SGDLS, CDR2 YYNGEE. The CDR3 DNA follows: TGTGCCAGCAGCGTCGGGGGGACAGCTAATAGCAATCAGCCCCAGCATTTT. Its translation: CASSVGGTANSNQPQHF. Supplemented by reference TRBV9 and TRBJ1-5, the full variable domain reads DSGVTQTPKHLITATGQRVTLRCSPRSGDLSVYWYQQSLDQGLQFLIQYYNGEERAKGNILERFSAQQFPDLHSELNLSSLELGDSALYFCASSVGGTANSNQPQHFGDGTRLSIL.

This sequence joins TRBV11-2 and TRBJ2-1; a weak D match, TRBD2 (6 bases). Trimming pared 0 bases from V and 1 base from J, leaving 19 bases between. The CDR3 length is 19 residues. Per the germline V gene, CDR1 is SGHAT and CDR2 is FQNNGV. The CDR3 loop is CASSLDSAGGVVSYNEQFF. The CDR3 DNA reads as TGTGCCAGCAGCTTAGATTCCGCCGGGGGAGTCGTTTCCTACAATGAGCAGTTCTTC. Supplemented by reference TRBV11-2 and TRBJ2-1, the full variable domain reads EAGVAQSPRYKIIEKRQSVAFWCNPISGHATLYWYQQILGQGPKLLIQFQNNGVVDDSQLPKDRFSAERLKGVDSTLKIQPAKLEDSAVYLCASSLDSAGGVVSYNEQFFGPGTRLTVL.

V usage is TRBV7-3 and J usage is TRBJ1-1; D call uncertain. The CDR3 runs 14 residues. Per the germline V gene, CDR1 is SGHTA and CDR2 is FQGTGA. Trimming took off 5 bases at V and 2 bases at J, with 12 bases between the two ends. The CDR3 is CASSLGPFNTEAFF. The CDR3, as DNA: TGTGCCAGCAGCCTCGGGCCGTTTAACACTGAAGCTTTCTTT. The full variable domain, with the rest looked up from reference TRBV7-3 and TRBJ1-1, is GAGVSQTPSNKVTEKGKYVELRCDPISGHTALYWYRQSLGQGPEFLIYFQGTGAADDSGLPNDRFFAVRPEGSVSTLKIQRTERGDSAVYLCASSLGPFNTEAFFGQGTRLTVV.